Listed below are T cell receptor beta chains from one sample, sequenced in a study of T cell responses to AZD1222 COVID-19 vaccine. The assay was immunoSEQ multiplex PCR, and TCRdb's table has in-frame clones only and misses some. The sample lists 150,000 or so clones; about 91% were seen once. The input for sequencing was peripheral blood, taken on day 0 of AZD1222 vaccination. All receptors come from an adult in good health. Both conserved end residues are part of each CDR3. D genes are given only for firm matches. Only some rows state a clone size, as once, few, many or a class for expanded clones.

>once|TRBJ2-7|TRBV10-3|.
TGTGCCATCAGTGCGGGGTTTTCAGACGAGCAGTACTTC
CAISAGFSDEQYF
>.|TRBJ2-3|TRBV10-2|TRBD2
TGCGCCAGCACCTGGACTAGCTTGGTGGATACGCAGTATTTT
CASTWTSLVDTQYF
>.|TRBJ2-7|TRBV27|TRBD1
TGTGCCAGCACCCGGACAGGGGGGATGTACGAGCAGTACTTC
CASTRTGGMYEQYF
>.|TRBJ2-2|TRBV29-1|.
TGCAGCGTTGAGTCCCGGATAAACACCGGGGAGCTGTTTTTT
CSVESRINTGELFF
>.|TRBJ1-2|TRBV18|.
TGTGCCAGCTCAACCGACCAAGGGTTCAACTATGGCTACACCTTC
CASSTDQGFNYGYTF
>many|TRBJ1-2|TRBV6-1|.
TGTGCCAGCAGTGAAATGGGAACCCGAGGGGGACGCAACTATGGCTACACCTTC
CASSEMGTRGGRNYGYTF
>.|TRBJ2-3|TRBV7-2|TRBD1
TGTGCCAGCAGCTTCGTAGGGGGCGTAGATACGCAGTATTTT
CASSFVGGVDTQYF
>.|TRBJ1-1|TRBV7-2|.
TGTGCCAGCAGGGGACCGGCGGGCACTGAAGCTTTCTTT
CASRGPAGTEAFF
>once|TRBJ2-1|TRBV5-5|TRBD2
TGTGCCAGCAGCCGACAGGGACTAGCCGTGGTCAATGAGCAGTTCTTC
CASSRQGLAVVNEQFF
>few|TRBJ1-5|TRBV23-1|.
TGCGCCAGCAGTCAACCAGAGCAGGGTGGTGGTCAGCCCCAGCATTTT
CASSQPEQGGGQPQHF
>.|TRBJ2-1|TRBV7-3|TRBD2
TGTGCCAGCAGCTCCCTTCTCCCTAGCGGGGGGTCCTACAATGAGCAGTTCTTC
CASSSLLPSGGSYNEQFF
>.|TRBJ2-1|TRBV18|TRBD2
TGTGCCAGCTCACCAATCCTAGCGGGGGGGCTTTACAATGAGCAGTTCTTC
CASSPILAGGLYNEQFF
>.|TRBJ2-3|TRBV18|.
TGTGCCAGCTCACCATTGGCGGATACGCAGTATTTT
CASSPLADTQYF
>.|TRBJ1-5|TRBV6-6|.
TGTGCCAGCAGTCGGGTGGGGCAGCTTAGCAATCAGCCCCAGCATTTT
CASSRVGQLSNQPQHF
>.|TRBJ2-1|TRBV6-4|.
TGTGCCAGCAGTGCTGGAGCTGGGGGGTCCTACAATGAGCAGTTCTTC
CASSAGAGGSYNEQFF
>.|TRBJ1-1|TRBV7-9|TRBD1
TGTGCCAGCCAGGGGGCTTCGAACACTGAAGCTTTCTTT
CASQGASNTEAFF
>.|TRBJ1-2|TRBV6-4|.
TGTGCCAGCAGTGACTCGGCATGGCCTCGGAGCTATGGCTACACCTTC
CASSDSAWPRSYGYTF
>.|TRBJ1-1|TRBV3-1/TRBV3-2|.
TGTGCCAGCAGCCAACGGACAGCGACCACTGAAGCTTTCTTT
CASSQRTATTEAFF
>.|TRBJ2-1|TRBV10-3|TRBD1
TGTGCCATCAGCTCCGGGACAGGGCCCTACAATGAGCAGTTCTTC
CAISSGTGPYNEQFF
>.|TRBJ1-4|TRBV7-9|.
TGTGCCAGCAGCTCCATCAGGGAAAAACTGTTTTTT
CASSSIREKLFF
>.|TRBJ2-1|TRBV20-1|.
TGCAGTGCTGGCTTATACAATGAGCAGTTCTTC
CSAGLYNEQFF
>.|TRBJ1-1|TRBV27|.
TGTGCCAGCAGTTTACGGGGACCCGGAGGGAACACTGAAGCTTTCTTT
CASSLRGPGGNTEAFF
>.|TRBJ2-4|TRBV18|.
TGTGCCAGCTCACCTTCCAGGGTAGGGGAAAACATTCAGTACTTC
CASSPSRVGENIQYF
>.|TRBJ1-4|TRBV2|.
TGTGCCAGCAGCTACAGTGAAAAACTGTTTTTT
CASSYSEKLFF
>.|TRBJ2-6|TRBV19|TRBD1
TGTGCCAGTGCGCGGACAGGGGTGCCGGGAGGGGCCAACGTCCTGACTTTC
CASARTGVPGGANVLTF
>.|TRBJ1-4|TRBV7-2|.
TGTGCCAGCAGCAAGAGGACAGTAACTAATGAAAAACTGTTTTTT
CASSKRTVTNEKLFF
>.|TRBJ2-1|TRBV3-1/TRBV3-2|TRBD2
TGTGCCAGCAGCCAATACGCGGTTAGCGGGGGGCTCTACAATGAGCAGTTCTTC
CASSQYAVSGGLYNEQFF
>.|TRBJ2-3|TRBV4-3|TRBD2
TGCGCCAGCAGCAAGGGACTAGCGGGGGGGCGAGATACGCAGTATTTT
CASSKGLAGGRDTQYF
>.|TRBJ1-2|TRBV3-1/TRBV3-2|TRBD1
TGTGCCAGCAGCCCTGGACAGGGGGCGGCGGGCTACACCTTC
CASSPGQGAAGYTF
>.|TRBJ2-3|TRBV5-1|.
TGCGCCAGCAGCTTGCAAGGCGGGGCTAGCACAGATACGCAGTATTTT
CASSLQGGASTDTQYF
>.|TRBJ1-4|TRBV28|.
TGTGCCAGCAGTTTCGGTGGGGGAAATGAAAAACTGTTTTTT
CASSFGGGNEKLFF
>.|TRBJ1-2|TRBV5-1|.
TGCGCCAGCAGCTTGGCGGAGGGCCGAGCTAACTATGGCTACACCTTC
CASSLAEGRANYGYTF
>.|TRBJ2-1|TRBV29-1|.
TGCAGCGTTGATAGCTCCCGGAGCAATGAGCAGTTCTTC
CSVDSSRSNEQFF
>.|TRBJ2-5|TRBV5-1|.
TGCGCCAGCAGCGTGGGAGGGACAGCTCAAGAGACCCAGTACTTC
CASSVGGTAQETQYF
>once|TRBJ1-2|TRBV5-1|TRBD1
TGCGCCAGCAGCTCGGGACAGGGGGCGGGTGGCTACACCTTC
CASSSGQGAGGYTF
>.|TRBJ1-1|TRBV3-1/TRBV3-2|.
TGTGCCAGCAGCCAAGTCTCAAACACTGAAGCTTTCTTT
CASSQVSNTEAFF
>.|TRBJ2-2|TRBV24-1|.
TGTGCCACCAGTCCCTCGCAGGTCCTGTCCGGGGAGCTGTTTTTT
CATSPSQVLSGELFF